The present entry profiles one T cell receptor (beta chain) with its context. Authors' processing steps: It was from reference gene primer amplification that nucleated cell counts were estimated. Here immunoSEQ multiplex PCR was the method, and the copy in TCRdb shows in-frame clones only, minus some. Clone size and the V and J calls come from that table; the DNA yielded D and trimming. The sample yields roughly 56,000 clones, over 90% seen once. The V gene's germline CDR1 is SGHTA and CDR2 FQGTGA. The CDR3 extends over 12 amino acids. The V gene lost 5 bases and the J gene lost 10 bases, with 12 bases spanning the gap. The data stem from a study of blood T cell repertoires in COVID-19. About the research overall: Researchers got acute and convalescent COVID-19 samples from the United States, Italy and Spain. Nucleic acid was either cDNA or gDNA, and it came from T cells, B-cell-depleted T cells, or PBMCs.

This chain joins TRBV7-3 and TRBJ2-1; perhaps TRBD2 as D (6 bases). Sequenced material: peripheral blood. This TCR was recovered from a man aged 45-60 years with active COVID-19. DNA of the CDR3: TGTGCCAGCAGCCTGGCCCGGGGGGAGCAGTTCTTC. Protein product: CASSLARGEQFF.